The TCR beta chain under discussion was sequenced for a study of blood T cell repertoires in COVID-19. About the study: Specimens from acute and convalescent COVID-19 originated in the United States, Italy and Spain.

Participant reports of clinical history set cohort assignment. Germline CDR1 is LNHDA and CDR2 is SQIVND (reference sequence). This CDR3 has 14 amino acids. V was cut by 8 bases and J by 0 bases, with 11 bases left in between. Assay used: immunoSEQ multiplex PCR; TCRdb lists only in-frame clones, some missing. The table records fewer than 400,000 clones, 85% of them present only once. The TCR comes from a woman aged 25-40 years who had been exposed to COVID-19. What was sequenced was PBMCs or T cells enriched from blood (not recorded which). J is TRBJ1-3 and V is TRBV19; D is undetermined. Here the CDR3 DNA reads TGTGCCAGTGGAGCCACCTCCTCTGGAAACACCATATATTTT. Amino acids: CASGATSSGNTIYF.